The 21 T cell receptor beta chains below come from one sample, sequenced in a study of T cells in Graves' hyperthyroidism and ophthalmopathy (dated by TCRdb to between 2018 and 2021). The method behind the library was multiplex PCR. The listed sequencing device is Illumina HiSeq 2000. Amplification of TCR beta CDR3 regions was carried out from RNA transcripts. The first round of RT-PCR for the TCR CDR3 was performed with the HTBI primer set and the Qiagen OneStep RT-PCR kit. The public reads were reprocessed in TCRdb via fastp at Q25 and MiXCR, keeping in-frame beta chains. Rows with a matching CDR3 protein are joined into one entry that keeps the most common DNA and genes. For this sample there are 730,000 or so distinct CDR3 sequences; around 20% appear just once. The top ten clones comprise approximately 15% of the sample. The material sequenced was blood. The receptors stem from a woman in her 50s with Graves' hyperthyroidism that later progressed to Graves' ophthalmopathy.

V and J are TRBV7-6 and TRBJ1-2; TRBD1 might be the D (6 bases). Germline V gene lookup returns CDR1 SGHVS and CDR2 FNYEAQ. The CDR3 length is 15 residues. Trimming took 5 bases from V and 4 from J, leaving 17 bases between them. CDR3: CASSQVRGGAYGYTF. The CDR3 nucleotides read TGTGCCAGCAGCCAAGTTAGGGGGGGCGCCTATGGCTACACCTTC.

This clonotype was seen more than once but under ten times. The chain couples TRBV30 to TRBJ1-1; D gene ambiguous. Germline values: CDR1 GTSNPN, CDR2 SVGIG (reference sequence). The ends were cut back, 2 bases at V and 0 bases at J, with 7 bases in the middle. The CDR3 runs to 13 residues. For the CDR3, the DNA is TGTGCCTGGAGTCCCGGGGTGAACACTGAAGCTTTCTTT. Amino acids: CAWSPGVNTEAFF.

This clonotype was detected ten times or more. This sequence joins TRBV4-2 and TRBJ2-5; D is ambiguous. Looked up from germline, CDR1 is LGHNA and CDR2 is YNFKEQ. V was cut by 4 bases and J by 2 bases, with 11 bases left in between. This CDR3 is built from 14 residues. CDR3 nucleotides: TGTGCCAGCAGCCCTCGAGCAGCTCAAGAGACCCAGTACTTC. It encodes CASSPRAAQETQYF.

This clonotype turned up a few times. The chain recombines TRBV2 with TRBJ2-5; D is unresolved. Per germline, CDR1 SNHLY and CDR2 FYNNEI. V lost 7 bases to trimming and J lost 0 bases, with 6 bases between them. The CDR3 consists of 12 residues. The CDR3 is CASIGNQETQYF. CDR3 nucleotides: TGTGCCAGCATTGGCAACCAAGAGACCCAGTACTTC. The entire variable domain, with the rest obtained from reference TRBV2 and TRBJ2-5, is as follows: EPEVTQTPSHQVTQMGQEVILRCVPISNHLYFYWYRQILGQKVEFLVSFYNNEISEKSEIFDDQFSVERPDGSNFTLKIRSTKLEDSAMYFCASIGNQETQYFGPGTRLLVL.

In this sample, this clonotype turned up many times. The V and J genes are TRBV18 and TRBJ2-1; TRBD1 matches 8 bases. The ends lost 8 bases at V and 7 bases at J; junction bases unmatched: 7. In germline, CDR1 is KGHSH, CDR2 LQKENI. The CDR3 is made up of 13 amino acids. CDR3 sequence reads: CASTETGANEQFF. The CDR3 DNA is TGTGCCAGCACCGAGACAGGGGCGAATGAGCAGTTCTTC.

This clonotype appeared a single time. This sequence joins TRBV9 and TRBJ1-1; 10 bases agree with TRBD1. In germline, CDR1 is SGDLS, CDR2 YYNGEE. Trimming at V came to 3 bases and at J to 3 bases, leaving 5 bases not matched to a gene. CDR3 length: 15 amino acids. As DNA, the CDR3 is TGTGCCAGCAGCGGCCGGGACAGGGGATACACTGAAGCTTTCTTT. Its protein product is CASSGRDRGYTEAFF.

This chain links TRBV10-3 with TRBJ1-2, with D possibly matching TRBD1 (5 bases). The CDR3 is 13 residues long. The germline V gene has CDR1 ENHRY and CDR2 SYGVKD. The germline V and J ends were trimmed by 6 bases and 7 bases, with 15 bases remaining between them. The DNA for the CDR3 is TGTGCCATCAGGGACACCTCGGGCGGTGGCTACACCTTC. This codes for CAIRDTSGGGYTF.

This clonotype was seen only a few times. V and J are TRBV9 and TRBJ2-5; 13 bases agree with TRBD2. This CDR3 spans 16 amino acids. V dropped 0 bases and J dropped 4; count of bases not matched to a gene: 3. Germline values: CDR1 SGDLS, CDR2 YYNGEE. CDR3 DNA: TGTGCCAGCAGCGTAGAGGGACTAGCGGGGAGAGAGACCCAGTACTTC. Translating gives CASSVEGLAGRETQYF.

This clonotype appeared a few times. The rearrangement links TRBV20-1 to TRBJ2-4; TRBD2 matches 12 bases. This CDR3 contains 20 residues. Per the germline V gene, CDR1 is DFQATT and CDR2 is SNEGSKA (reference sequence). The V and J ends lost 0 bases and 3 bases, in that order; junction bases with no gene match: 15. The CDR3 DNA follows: TGCAGTGCTAGAGATCTCTCAGGGCTAGCGGGGGGGCTGGGCAAAAACATTCAGTACTTC. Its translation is CSARDLSGLAGGLGKNIQYF.

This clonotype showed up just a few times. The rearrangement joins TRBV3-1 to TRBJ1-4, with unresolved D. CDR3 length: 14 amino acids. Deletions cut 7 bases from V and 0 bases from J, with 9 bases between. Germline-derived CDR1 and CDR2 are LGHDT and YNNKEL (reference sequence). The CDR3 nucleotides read TGTGCCAGCAACTCGGGAGCAACTAATGAAAAACTGTTTTTT. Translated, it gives CASNSGATNEKLFF.

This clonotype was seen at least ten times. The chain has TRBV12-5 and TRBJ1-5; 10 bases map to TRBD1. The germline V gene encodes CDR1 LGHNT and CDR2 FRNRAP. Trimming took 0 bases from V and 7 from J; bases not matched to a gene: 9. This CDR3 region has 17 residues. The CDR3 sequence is CASGLVIGQGEVQPQHF. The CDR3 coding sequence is TGTGCTAGTGGTTTGGTCATCGGACAGGGGGAGGTGCAGCCCCAGCATTTT.

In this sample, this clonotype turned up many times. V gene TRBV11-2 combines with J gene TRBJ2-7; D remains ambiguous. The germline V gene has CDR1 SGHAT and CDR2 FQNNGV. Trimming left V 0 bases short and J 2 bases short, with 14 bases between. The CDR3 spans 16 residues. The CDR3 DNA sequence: TGTGCCAGCAGCTTAGATCTGGCGAACACCGCCTACGAGCAGTACTTC. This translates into CASSLDLANTAYEQYF.

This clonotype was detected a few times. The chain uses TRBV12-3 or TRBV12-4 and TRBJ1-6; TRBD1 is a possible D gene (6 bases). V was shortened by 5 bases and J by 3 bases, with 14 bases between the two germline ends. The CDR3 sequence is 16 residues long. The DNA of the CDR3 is TGTGCCAGCAGTCAACAGGGCCTTAACTATAATTCACCCCTCCACTTT. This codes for CASSQQGLNYNSPLHF.

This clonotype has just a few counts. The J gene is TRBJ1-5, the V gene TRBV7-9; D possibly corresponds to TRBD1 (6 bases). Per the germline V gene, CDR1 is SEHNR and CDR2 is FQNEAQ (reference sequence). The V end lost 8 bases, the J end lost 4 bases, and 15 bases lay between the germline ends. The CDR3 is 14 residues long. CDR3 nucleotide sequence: TGTGCCAGCGGGGACATGGGGGGAAATCAGCCCCAGCATTTT. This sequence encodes CASGDMGGNQPQHF.

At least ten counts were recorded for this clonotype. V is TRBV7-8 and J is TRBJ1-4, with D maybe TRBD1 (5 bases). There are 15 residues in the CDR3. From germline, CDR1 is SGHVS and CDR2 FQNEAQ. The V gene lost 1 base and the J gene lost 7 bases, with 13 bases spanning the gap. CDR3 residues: CASSLGAGDPEKLFF. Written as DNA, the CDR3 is TGTGCCAGCAGCTTAGGGGCGGGGGACCCTGAAAAACTGTTTTTT. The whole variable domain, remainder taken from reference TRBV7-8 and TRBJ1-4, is GAGVSQSPRYKVAKRGQDVALRCDPISGHVSLFWYQQALGQGPEFLTYFQNEAQLDKSGLPSDRFFAERPEGSVSTLKIQRTQQEDSAVYLCASSLGAGDPEKLFFGSGTQLSVL.

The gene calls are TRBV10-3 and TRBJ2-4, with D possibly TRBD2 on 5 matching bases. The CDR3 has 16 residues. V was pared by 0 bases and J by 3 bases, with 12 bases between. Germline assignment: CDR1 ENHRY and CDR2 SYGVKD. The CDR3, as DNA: TGTGCCATCAGTGAGTCTAGCGCCCGTGGCAAAAACATTCAGTACTTC. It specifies CAISESSARGKNIQYF.

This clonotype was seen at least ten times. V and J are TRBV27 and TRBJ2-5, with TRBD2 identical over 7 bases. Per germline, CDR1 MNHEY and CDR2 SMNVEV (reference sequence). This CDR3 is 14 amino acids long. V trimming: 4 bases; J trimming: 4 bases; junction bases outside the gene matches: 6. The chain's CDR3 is CASSWGGSLETQYF. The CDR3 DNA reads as TGTGCCAGCAGTTGGGGGGGTTCGTTAGAGACCCAGTACTTC.

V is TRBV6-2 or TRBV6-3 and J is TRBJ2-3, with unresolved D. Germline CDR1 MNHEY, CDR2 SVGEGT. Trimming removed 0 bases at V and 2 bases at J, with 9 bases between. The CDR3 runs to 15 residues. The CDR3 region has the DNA TGTGCCAGCAGTTACTCTAATGGGGTCACAGATACGCAGTATTTT. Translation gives CASSYSNGVTDTQYF.

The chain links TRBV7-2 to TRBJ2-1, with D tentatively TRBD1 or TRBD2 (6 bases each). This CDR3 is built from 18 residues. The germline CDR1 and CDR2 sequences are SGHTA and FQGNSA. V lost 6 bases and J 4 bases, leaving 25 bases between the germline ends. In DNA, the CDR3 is TGTGCCAGCAGTCGGGGGCAGAGATCGGCCCCTACTTACAATGAGCAGTTCTTC. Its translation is CASSRGQRSAPTYNEQFF.

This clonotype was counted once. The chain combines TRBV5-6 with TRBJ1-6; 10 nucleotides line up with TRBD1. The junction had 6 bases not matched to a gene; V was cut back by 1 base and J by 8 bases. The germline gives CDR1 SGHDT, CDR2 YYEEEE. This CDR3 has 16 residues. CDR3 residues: CASSLMTGGLYSPLHF. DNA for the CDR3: TGTGCCAGCAGCTTGATGACAGGGGGCTTGTATTCACCCCTCCACTTT.

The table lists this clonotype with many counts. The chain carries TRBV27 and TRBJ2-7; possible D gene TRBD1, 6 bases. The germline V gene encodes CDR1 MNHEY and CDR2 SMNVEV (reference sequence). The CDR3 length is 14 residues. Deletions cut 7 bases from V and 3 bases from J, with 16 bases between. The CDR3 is CASKPRTAFYEQYF. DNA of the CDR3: TGTGCCAGCAAACCTAGGACAGCGTTCTACGAGCAGTACTTC.